This T cell receptor beta chain is drawn from a study of monozygotic twins with inflammatory bowel disease. Germline CDR1 is MNHNS and CDR2 is SASEGT. The CDR3 spans 13 residues. With no T cell sorting beforehand, total RNA was isolated from whole blood. Each of TCRalpha and TCRbeta cDNA went through two nested PCRs, lasting approximately 16 and 10 cycles. TCRdb re-called the 5' RACE reads and catalogs CDR3 proteins one per entry, DNA excluded. Its listing shows around 450,000 distinct CDR3 sequences. The TCR comes from a human donor with ulcerative colitis or Crohn's disease, or a healthy co-twin of an affected twin (not recorded which). This chain joins TRBV6-1 and TRBJ2-1. Sequencing was done on a sample of blood. The CDR3 sequence is CASSEDPNNEQFF.